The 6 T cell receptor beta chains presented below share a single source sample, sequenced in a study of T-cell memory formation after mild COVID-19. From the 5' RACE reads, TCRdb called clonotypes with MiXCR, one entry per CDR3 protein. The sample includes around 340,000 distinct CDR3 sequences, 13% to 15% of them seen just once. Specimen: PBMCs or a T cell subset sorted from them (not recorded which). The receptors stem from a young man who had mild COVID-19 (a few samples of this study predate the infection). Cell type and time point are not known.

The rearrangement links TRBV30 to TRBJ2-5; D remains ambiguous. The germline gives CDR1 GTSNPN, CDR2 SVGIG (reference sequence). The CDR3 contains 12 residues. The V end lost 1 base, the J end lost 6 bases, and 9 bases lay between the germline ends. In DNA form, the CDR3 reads TGTGCCTGGAGTGGAAAAGGGCAGACCCAGTACTTC. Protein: CAWSGKGQTQYF. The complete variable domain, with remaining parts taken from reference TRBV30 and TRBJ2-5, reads SQTIHQWPATLVQPVGSPLSLECTVEGTSNPNLYWYRQAAGRGLQLLFYSVGIGQISSEVPQNLSASRPQDRQFILSSKKLLLSDSGFYLCAWSGKGQTQYFGPGTRLLVL.

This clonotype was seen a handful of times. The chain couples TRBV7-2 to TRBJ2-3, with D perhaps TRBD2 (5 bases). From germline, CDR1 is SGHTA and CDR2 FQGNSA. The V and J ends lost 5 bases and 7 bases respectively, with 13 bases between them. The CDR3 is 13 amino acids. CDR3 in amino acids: CASSEVFGNTQYF. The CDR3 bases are TGTGCCAGCAGCGAAGTGTTCGGGAATACGCAGTATTTT.

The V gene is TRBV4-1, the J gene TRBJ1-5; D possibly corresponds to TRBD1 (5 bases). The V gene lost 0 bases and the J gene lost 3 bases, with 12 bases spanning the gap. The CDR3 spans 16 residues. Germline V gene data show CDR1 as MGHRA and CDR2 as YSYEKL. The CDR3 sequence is CASSQDGATDNQPQHF. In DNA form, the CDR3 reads TGCGCCAGCAGCCAAGATGGTGCGACAGACAATCAGCCCCAGCATTTT.

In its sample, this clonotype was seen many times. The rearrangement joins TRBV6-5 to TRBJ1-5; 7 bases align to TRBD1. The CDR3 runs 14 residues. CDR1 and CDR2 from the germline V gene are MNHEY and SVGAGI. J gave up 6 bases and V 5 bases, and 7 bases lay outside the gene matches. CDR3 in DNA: TGTGCCAGCAGTAGCAGACAGGGAGGTCAGCCCCAGCATTTT. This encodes CASSSRQGGQPQHF.

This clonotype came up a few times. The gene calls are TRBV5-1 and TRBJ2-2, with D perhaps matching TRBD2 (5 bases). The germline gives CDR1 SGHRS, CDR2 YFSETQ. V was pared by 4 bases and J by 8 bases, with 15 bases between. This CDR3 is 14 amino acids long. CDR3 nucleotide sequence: TGCGCCAGCAGCCCTCTAGCCCTCGGAGGGGAGCTGTTTTTT. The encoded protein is CASSPLALGGELFF.

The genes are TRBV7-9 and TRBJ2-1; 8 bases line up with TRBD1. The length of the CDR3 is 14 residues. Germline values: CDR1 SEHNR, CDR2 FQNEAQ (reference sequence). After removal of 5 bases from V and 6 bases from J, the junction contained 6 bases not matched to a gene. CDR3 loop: CASSVLDRGNEQFF. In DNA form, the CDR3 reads TGTGCCAGCAGCGTCCTCGACAGGGGCAATGAGCAGTTCTTC. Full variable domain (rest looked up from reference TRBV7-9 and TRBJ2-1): DTGVSQNPRHKITKRGQNVTFRCDPISEHNRLYWYRQTLGQGPEFLTYFQNEAQLEKSRLLSDRFSAERPKGSFSTLEIQRTEQGDSAMYLCASSVLDRGNEQFFGPGTRLTVL.